These 26 T cell receptor beta chains were sequenced from one sample in a study of shared clonotypes between healthy human individuals (dated by TCRdb to between 2020 and 2021). The library was prepared using the immunoSEQ multiplex PCR assay. The immuneACCESS repertoire file appears here via TCRdb, limited to in-frame rearrangements. These files lack a portion of the clones; in checked studies, under half of the deficit traces to unresolved V genes, and the cause of the others is not known. Across this sample there are approximately 480,000 clones, with 60% to 80% seen only once. Clones ranked in the top ten supply under 15% of the sample. The sequenced sample consisted of PBMCs. The receptors shown here come from a woman in her 40s in good health. Some clones in this sample may be carry-over from other donors' samples.

V usage is TRBV7-2 and J usage is TRBJ1-1; tentative D call: TRBD1 (5 bases). CDR3 length: 17 amino acids. V was clipped by 0 bases and J by 5 bases, with 19 bases between them. CDR1 and CDR2 from the germline V gene are SGHTA and FQGNSA. CDR3 residues: CASSLAPGIRRGTEAFF. CDR3 in DNA: TGTGCCAGCAGCTTAGCTCCGGGGATACGGCGGGGGACTGAAGCTTTCTTT.

V usage is TRBV4-1 and J usage is TRBJ2-7; D gene ambiguous. Trimming stripped 2 bases from V and 3 bases from J, with 11 bases between. CDR1 MGHRA and CDR2 YSYEKL come from the germline V gene. This CDR3 spans 14 amino acids. Here the CDR3 reads CASSQQPAFYEQYF. CDR3 bases: TGCGCCAGCAGCCAACAGCCGGCATTCTACGAGCAGTACTTC.

The V call is TRBV7-3, the J call TRBJ2-1; TRBD2 might be the D (5 bases). The CDR3 spans 13 residues. From germline, CDR1 is SGHTA and CDR2 FQGTGA. With 5 bases removed from V and 9 bases from J, the gap between germline ends came to 14 bases. For the CDR3, the DNA is TGTGCCAGCAGCCCCGCAACCGAGGGTGAGCAGTTCTTC. The encoded protein is CASSPATEGEQFF. Drawing the rest from reference TRBV7-3 and TRBJ2-1, the complete variable domain is GAGVSQTPSNKVTEKGKYVELRCDPISGHTALYWYRQSLGQGPEFLIYFQGTGAADDSGLPNDRFFAVRPEGSVSTLKIQRTERGDSAVYLCASSPATEGEQFFGPGTRLTVL.

This clone was recorded only once. This chain joins TRBV19 and TRBJ2-3; maybe TRBD1 (6 bases). CDR1 and CDR2 (germline): LNHDA, SQIVND (reference sequence). CDR3 size: 13 residues. The V end lost 7 bases, the J end lost 3 bases, and 11 bases lay between the germline ends. CDR3 nucleotide sequence: TGTGCCAGTACCCAGGGGCATACAGATACGCAGTATTTT. Translating it yields CASTQGHTDTQYF.

The rearrangement uses TRBV7-5 and TRBJ2-7; the D call of TRBD1 is as the table states it, not checked on the DNA. TRBV7-5 is a pseudogene. The CDR3 extends over 13 amino acids. The CDR3: CASSLGQGREQYF. DNA of the CDR3: TGTGCCAGCAGCTTAGGTCAGGGGCGGGAGCAGTACTTC.

V gene TRBV4-2 combines with J gene TRBJ2-5, with unresolved D. V gave up 0 bases and J gave up 2 bases, with 22 bases separating them. This CDR3 is 19 amino acids long. Germline V gene data show CDR1 as LGHNA and CDR2 as YNFKEQ. The CDR3, as DNA: TGTGCCAGCAGCCAAGAATTTCGAGCTGTCGGCTCTACGCAAGAGACCCAGTACTTC. This sequence encodes CASSQEFRAVGSTQETQYF.

V and J are TRBV28 and TRBJ1-2; D may be TRBD1 (5 bases). The germline V gene has CDR1 MDHEN and CDR2 SYDVKM. Trimming removed 2 bases from V and 8 bases from J, with 15 bases in between. The CDR3 runs to 14 residues. CDR3 coding DNA: TGTGCCAGCAGTTTACAGGGTGTGGGAGGAGGCTACACCTTC. It is translated as CASSLQGVGGGYTF.

The chain couples TRBV10-3 to TRBJ2-5, with D perhaps TRBD1 (6 bases). The germline V and J ends were trimmed by 0 bases and 5 bases, with 10 bases remaining between them. CDR1 and CDR2 from the germline V gene are ENHRY and SYGVKD. The CDR3 is 14 residues long. The CDR3 region has the DNA TGTGCCATCAGTGAGTCGGCAGGGGTGGAGACCCAGTACTTC. Protein: CAISESAGVETQYF.

The chain carries TRBV7-6 and TRBJ2-7; D might be TRBD1 (5 bases). V lost 5 bases and J 1 base, leaving 12 bases between the germline ends. Germline V gene sequence: CDR1 SGHVS, CDR2 FNYEAQ. The CDR3 has 14 residues. The CDR3 region has the DNA TGTGCCAGCAGCCCAGCAGGGTATTCCTACGAGCAGTACTTC. This encodes CASSPAGYSYEQYF.

This clone was counted a few times. The chain carries TRBV5-5 and TRBJ2-7; perhaps TRBD2 as D (6 bases). Trimming removed 0 bases from V and 6 bases from J, with 10 bases in between. Germline V gene data show CDR1 as SGHKS and CDR2 as YYEKEE (reference sequence). This CDR3 is 13 amino acids long. In DNA, the CDR3 is TGTGCCAGCAGCTTGGTTGCGGGGCTCGAGCAGTACTTC. Amino acids: CASSLVAGLEQYF.

This chain joins TRBV5-1 and TRBJ2-7; 7 nucleotides align to TRBD1. V lost 0 bases to trimming and J lost 5 bases; unmatched junction nucleotides: 5. Germline CDR1 SGHRS, CDR2 YFSETQ. This CDR3 spans 14 amino acids. The chain's CDR3 is CASSLGQGVNEQYF. The CDR3 nucleotides read TGCGCCAGCAGCTTGGGACAGGGTGTGAACGAGCAGTACTTC.

This chain joins TRBV4-3 and TRBJ1-2; D not resolved. CDR3 length equals 15 residues. V lost 1 base, J lost 2 bases, and 11 bases lay in between. From germline, CDR1 is LGHNA and CDR2 YSLEER. The CDR3 DNA is TGCGCCAGCAGCCAAGCCCTTCGGGTGAACTATGGCTACACCTTC. Translating gives CASSQALRVNYGYTF.

This sequence joins TRBV5-1 and TRBJ2-3; 10 nucleotides match TRBD2. The V segment lost 0 bases and the J segment 6 bases; nucleotides outside the gene matches: 7. Germline CDR1 is SGHRS and CDR2 is YFSETQ. The CDR3 is 16 residues long. The CDR3 spells CASSLATSGNVDTQYF. Here the CDR3 DNA reads TGCGCCAGCAGCTTGGCCACTAGCGGGAATGTCGATACGCAGTATTTT.

The rearrangement joins TRBV6-6 to TRBJ2-1, with TRBD2 matching over 9 bases. Per the germline V gene, CDR1 is MNHNY and CDR2 is SVGAGI (reference sequence). After removal of 5 bases from V and 2 bases from J, the junction contained 4 bases not matched to a gene. The CDR3 is 15 residues long. CDR3 coding DNA: TGTGCCAGCAGTGACCCTAGCGGGGCCTACAATGAGCAGTTCTTC. Protein: CASSDPSGAYNEQFF.

With regard to this clone: A much larger clonotype is one base distant, so this may be a read error. The chain employs TRBV7-8 and TRBJ1-1; D may be TRBD1 (6 bases). The CDR3 extends over 16 amino acids. Germline lookup yields CDR1 SGHVS and CDR2 FQNEAQ. The CDR3 DNA sequence: TGTGCCAGCAGCTTAAGAGGTGGTTCTAGGGACACTGAAGCTTTCTTC. It translates to CASSLRGGSRDTEAFF.

DNA for the CDR3: TGTGCCACCAGCACGATCGGACAGCTAAACACTGAAGCTTTCTTT. Its protein product is CATSTIGQLNTEAFF. The gene calls are TRBV15 and TRBJ1-1; D may be TRBD1 (6 bases). The CDR3 spans 15 residues. V shed 4 bases and J shed 2 bases, with 14 bases lying between them. Germline CDR1 LNHNV, CDR2 YYDKDF (reference sequence).

This chain links TRBV28 with TRBJ1-5; a weak D match, TRBD1 (5 bases). CDR3 length: 14 residues. Between the trimmed V and J ends, which lost 5 bases and 4 bases, there was a span of 12 bases. Germline CDR1 and CDR2: MDHEN and SYDVKM. The CDR3 region has the DNA TGTGCCAGCAGTCCCGGACACTTAAATCAGCCCCAGCATTTT. The encoded protein is CASSPGHLNQPQHF.

The rearrangement uses TRBV30 and TRBJ2-5; D perhaps matches TRBD1 (5 bases). The V gene lost 0 bases and the J gene lost 5 bases, with 10 bases spanning the gap. Germline assignment: CDR1 GTSNPN and CDR2 SVGIG (reference sequence). The CDR3 is made up of 13 amino acids. The CDR3 DNA sequence: TGTGCCTGGAGTGTAGGGGCATGGGAGACCCAGTACTTC. Translated, it gives CAWSVGAWETQYF.

Regarding this clone: A junction boundary mismatches the germline segment, possibly from a read error. This chain uses TRBV25-1 with TRBJ1-2, with D possibly matching TRBD1 (5 bases). This CDR3 has 14 amino acids. Germline V lookup: CDR1 MGHDK, CDR2 SYGVNS. As DNA, the CDR3 is TGTGCCAGCAGCCCCTACAGGCCTTGGGATGGCTACACCTTT. Amino acid sequence: CASSPYRPWDGYTF.

The chain has TRBV10-3 and TRBJ2-5; 10 nucleotides align to TRBD2. V lost 5 bases and J lost 5; bases outside the gene matches: 8. CDR1 is ENHRY, CDR2 SYGVKD, per germline. This CDR3 comprises 15 residues. The CDR3 sequence is CAISKALAGAETQYF. For the CDR3, the DNA is TGTGCCATCAGTAAGGCCCTAGCGGGAGCGGAGACCCAGTACTTC.

This chain joins TRBV7-2 and TRBJ2-1, with TRBD2 identical over 14 bases. V lost 5 bases to trimming and J lost 10 bases; unmatched junction nucleotides: 7. The CDR3 is 15 residues long. CDR1 and CDR2 from the germline V gene are SGHTA and FQGNSA. Written as DNA, the CDR3 is TGTGCCAGCAGCCCAGGGGGACTAGCGGGAGAAGAGCAGTTCTTC. This translates into CASSPGGLAGEEQFF.

The chain joins TRBV5-5 to TRBJ1-3, with D unclear. The CDR3 length is 16 residues. V dropped 0 bases and J dropped 0 bases, with 10 bases sitting between them. Per the germline V gene, CDR1 is SGHKS and CDR2 is YYEKEE (reference sequence). CDR3 in amino acids: CASSLAKRVSGNTIYF. The CDR3 nucleotides read TGTGCCAGCAGCTTGGCAAAGAGAGTCTCTGGAAACACCATATATTTT.

The rearrangement links TRBV5-4 to TRBJ1-2, with D perhaps matching TRBD1 (5 bases). The V end was cut by 0 bases, the J end by 4 bases, with 13 bases between. The CDR3 length is 15 residues. Germline V gene sequence: CDR1 SGHNT, CDR2 YYREEE (reference sequence). The CDR3 DNA is TGTGCCAGCAGCTTGGCCAGGGCACACTTCTATGGCTACACCTTC. Translating gives CASSLARAHFYGYTF.

The rearrangement joins TRBV6-1 to TRBJ1-2, with D possibly TRBD1 on 5 matching bases. Germline loops: CDR1 MNHNS, CDR2 SASEGT. Trimming pared 8 bases from V and 2 bases from J, leaving 12 bases between. The CDR3 spans 13 residues. The DNA of the CDR3 is TGTGCCAGCCGTCAAGGGGCCAACTATGGCTACACCTTC. Encoded protein: CASRQGANYGYTF.

The rearrangement uses TRBV15 and TRBJ2-3; D remains ambiguous. The CDR3 is made up of 15 amino acids. CDR1 LNHNV and CDR2 YYDKDF come from the germline V gene (reference sequence). V gave up 3 bases and J gave up 4 bases, with 14 bases separating them. The CDR3 DNA reads TGTGCCACCAGCAGGGCGAGTAGCAAACCAGATACGCAGTATTTT. Translating it yields CATSRASSKPDTQYF.

The chain carries TRBV2 and TRBJ2-3; 14 bases match TRBD2. This CDR3 is built from 19 residues. Trimming removed 4 bases from V and 1 base from J; junction bases left unmatched: 10. CDR1 SNHLY and CDR2 FYNNEI come from the germline V gene. CDR3 in amino acids: CASSGGRLAGGPGTDTQYF. CDR3 DNA: TGTGCCAGCAGTGGAGGGAGACTAGCGGGAGGGCCGGGCACAGATACGCAGTATTTT.